The next 2 T cell receptor beta chains were all read from a single sample in a study of a mutant IDH1 vaccine in newly diagnosed glioma. No antigen has been identified for these receptors. Time point specified: week 35, safety follow-up. The study gave 300 ug of mutant IDH1 20-mer peptide per vaccine dose, with topical imiquimod. Assay used: immunoSEQ multiplex PCR; TCRdb lists only in-frame clones, some missing. This sample yields about 58,000 clones, of which 81% are seen a single time; 5% to 7% belongs to the top ten. Specimen: PBMCs, collected from a glioma patient whose treatment included an IDH1 peptide vaccine. These receptors all come from a man aged 40-49 years with glioma.

The chain combines TRBV7-2 with TRBJ1-5, with unresolved D. Trimming removed 1 base at V and 2 bases at J, with 9 bases between. CDR1 is SGHTA, CDR2 FQGNSA, per germline. This CDR3 region has 15 residues. DNA of the CDR3: TGTGCCAGCAGCTTAGAGCGCAGCCGCAATCAGCCCCAGCATTTT. Its protein product is CASSLERSRNQPQHF.

This clone has only one observation. V gene TRBV4-3 combines with J gene TRBJ2-7; 10 positions agree with TRBD2. Germline trimming cut 1 base from V and 5 bases from J; bases unmatched to any gene: 8. CDR1 LGHNA and CDR2 YSLEER come from the germline V gene. This CDR3 contains 16 residues. The CDR3 loop is CASSQAPSGRNHEQYF. CDR3 sequence (DNA): TGCGCCAGCAGCCAAGCCCCTAGCGGGAGAAATCACGAGCAGTACTTC.